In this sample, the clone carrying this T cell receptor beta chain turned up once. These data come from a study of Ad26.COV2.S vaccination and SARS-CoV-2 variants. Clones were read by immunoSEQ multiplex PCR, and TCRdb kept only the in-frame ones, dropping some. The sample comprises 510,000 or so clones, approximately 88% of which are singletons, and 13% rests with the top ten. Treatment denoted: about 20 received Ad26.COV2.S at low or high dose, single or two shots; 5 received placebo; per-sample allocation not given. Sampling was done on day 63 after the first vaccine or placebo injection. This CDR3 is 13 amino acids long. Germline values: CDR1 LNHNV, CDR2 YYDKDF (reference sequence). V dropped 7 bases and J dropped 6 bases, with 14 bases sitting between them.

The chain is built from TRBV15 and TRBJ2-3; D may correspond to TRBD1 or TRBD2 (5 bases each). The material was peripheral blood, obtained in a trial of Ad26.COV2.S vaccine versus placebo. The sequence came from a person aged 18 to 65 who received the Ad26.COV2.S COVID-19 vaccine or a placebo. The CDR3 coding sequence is TGTGCCACCAAGGGGTGGACGGGGGATACGCAGTATTTT. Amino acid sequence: CATKGWTGDTQYF.